The rows below give T cell receptor beta chains drawn from one sample of a study of Ad26.COV2.S vaccination and SARS-CoV-2 variants. Profiling relied on immunoSEQ multiplex PCR, and the TCRdb table lists in-frame clones only, not all of them. The sample has about 320,000 clones; 85% to 90% are singletons. The specimen was peripheral blood, collected in a trial of Ad26.COV2.S vaccine versus placebo. The receptors here all came from a person aged 18-65 years who received the Ad26.COV2.S COVID-19 vaccine or a placebo. The CDR3 runs from the conserved cysteine through the conserved F or W. A D gene is named only where the DNA matches it firmly. The size field is filled for only some rows; it gives once, few, many or a size class.

>-|TRBV19|TRBJ2-7|-
CASSIDTFSEQYF
TGTGCCAGTAGTATAGACACATTTTCCGAGCAGTACTTC
>-|TRBV12-3/TRBV12-4|TRBJ2-1|-
CASSRGEKFF
TGTGCCAGCAGTCGGGGCGAGAAATTCTTC
>-|TRBV20-1|TRBJ1-5|-
CSASRSSNQPQHF
TGCAGTGCTAGTCGGTCTAGCAATCAGCCCCAGCATTTT
>-|TRBV20-1|TRBJ1-2|-
CSASDHRDINMGNYGYTF
TGCAGTGCTAGTGACCACCGGGACATCAATATGGGGAACTATGGCTACACCTTC
>-|TRBV3-1/TRBV3-2|TRBJ1-1|-
CASSQEYVSTEAFF
TGTGCCAGCAGCCAAGAGTATGTGTCGACTGAAGCTTTCTTT
>-|TRBV19|TRBJ2-1|-
CASSTTDSSYNEQFF
TGTGCCAGTAGTACGACAGACAGCTCCTACAATGAGCAGTTCTTC
>-|TRBV30|TRBJ1-4|-
CAWTRYNEKLFF
TGTGCCTGGACCAGATATAATGAAAAACTGTTTTTT
>-|TRBV19|TRBJ1-1|-
CASSIWVGAMNTEAFF
TGTGCCAGTAGTATATGGGTGGGGGCCATGAACACTGAAGCTTTCTTT
>-|TRBV18|TRBJ2-1|TRBD1
CASSIQGYEQFF
TGTGCCAGCTCAATACAGGGGTATGAGCAGTTCTTC
>-|TRBV6-1|TRBJ1-1|-
CASSLSPGTEAFF
TGTGCCAGCAGCCTTTCACCGGGCACTGAAGCTTTCTTT
>-|TRBV9|TRBJ2-3|-
CASSADRNPTDTQYF
TGTGCCAGCAGCGCCGACAGGAACCCCACAGATACGCAGTATTTT
>once|TRBV6-5|TRBJ1-3|-
CASTGTPGNTIYF
TGTGCCAGCACTGGGACACCCGGAAACACCATATATTTT
>few|TRBV5-1|TRBJ2-2|-
CASSTRTATNTGELFF
TGCGCCAGCAGCACGCGGACGGCCACGAACACCGGGGAGCTGTTTTTT
>-|TRBV7-2|TRBJ2-3|-
CASSVLARGSGTDTQYF
TGTGCCAGCAGCGTATTAGCGAGGGGGTCTGGCACAGATACGCAGTATTTT
>few|TRBV15|TRBJ1-5|TRBD1
CATGGDRHQPQHF
TGTGCCACCGGGGGGGACAGGCATCAGCCCCAGCATTTT
>-|TRBV12-3/TRBV12-4|TRBJ1-6|-
CASSPTHSSPLHF
TGTGCCAGCAGCCCTACTCACTCTTCACCCCTCCACTTT
>-|TRBV5-1|TRBJ1-1|-
CASSGAGRPNTEAFF
TGCGCCAGCTCGGGGGCGGGACGACCGAACACTGAAGCTTTCTTT
>-|TRBV5-4|TRBJ2-4|-
CASSLQGVRENIQYF
TGTGCCAGCAGCTTGCAGGGTGTGAGAGAAAACATTCAGTACTTC
>-|TRBV6-5|TRBJ2-1|TRBD2
CASGYRLADDEQFF
TGTGCCAGCGGATATCGACTAGCCGACGATGAGCAGTTCTTC
>-|TRBV7-9|TRBJ2-1|-
CASTRLVNNEQFF
TGTGCCAGCACCAGACTCGTAAACAATGAGCAGTTCTTC
>-|TRBV27|TRBJ2-3|TRBD2
CASSLGLAWDTQYF
TGTGCCAGCAGTTTGGGACTAGCGTGGGATACGCAGTATTTT
>-|TRBV3-1/TRBV3-2|TRBJ2-5|-
CASSRRSPGFQETQYF
TGTGCCAGCAGCCGGCGATCACCGGGTTTTCAAGAGACCCAGTACTTC
>-|TRBV11-2|TRBJ2-5|-
CASRQWTNQETQYF
TGTGCCAGCCGCCAATGGACAAACCAAGAGACCCAGTACTTC
>-|TRBV7-9|TRBJ1-2|TRBD1
CASSIEGARGYTF
TGTGCCAGCAGCATAGAGGGGGCGAGGGGCTACACCTTC
>once|TRBV4-3|TRBJ1-2|-
CASSPEPQVTYGYTF
TGCGCCAGCAGCCCAGAACCACAGGTCACCTATGGCTACACCTTC
>-|TRBV7-9|TRBJ1-2|TRBD1
CASSETGGEDYGYTF
TGTGCCAGCAGCGAGACAGGGGGCGAGGACTATGGCTACACCTTC
>-|TRBV7-9|TRBJ2-1|TRBD2
CASSHDNGLGYNEQFF
TGTGCCAGCAGCCACGATAACGGACTAGGATACAATGAGCAGTTCTTC
>-|TRBV4-1|TRBJ1-2|-
CASSQVRGVERYGYTF
TGCGCCAGCAGCCAAGTCCGGGGGGTAGAGCGCTATGGCTACACCTTC
>-|TRBV5-4|TRBJ2-7|-
CASSLGPSSYEQYF
TGTGCCAGCAGCTTGGGACCTAGCTCCTACGAGCAGTACTTC
>-|TRBV6-5|TRBJ1-1|-
CASRGLENTEAFF
TGTGCCAGCAGGGGGCTGGAGAACACTGAAGCTTTCTTT
>-|TRBV4-1|TRBJ1-2|-
CASSQGGIWNGYTF
TGCGCCAGCAGCCAAGGTGGTATCTGGAATGGCTACACCTTC
>once|TRBV3-1/TRBV3-2|TRBJ2-1|TRBD2
CASGAGLAGEGALDNEQFF
TGTGCCAGCGGTGCGGGACTAGCGGGAGAAGGGGCGCTGGACAATGAGCAGTTCTTC
>once|TRBV19|TRBJ2-5|-
CASSIRYQETQYF
TGTGCCAGTAGTATACGATATCAAGAGACCCAGTACTTC
>-|TRBV2|TRBJ1-1|-
CASSRTGTSIAFF
TGTGCCAGCAGTCGCACCGGGACATCTATTGCTTTCTTT
>-|TRBV11-2|TRBJ2-2|-
CASSLELWETGELFF
TGTGCCAGCAGCTTAGAACTTTGGGAGACCGGGGAGCTGTTTTTT
>once|TRBV7-2|TRBJ1-5|-
CASSLEVAGNQPQHF
TGTGCCAGCAGCTTAGAGGTGGCGGGCAATCAGCCCCAGCATTTT
>-|TRBV19|TRBJ1-5|TRBD1
CASGDRYRGIGNQPQHF
TGTGCCAGTGGGGACAGGTATAGAGGGATCGGCAATCAGCCCCAGCATTTT
>-|TRBV27|TRBJ2-2|-
CASSLLSSGELFF
TGTGCCAGCAGTTTATTGTCCTCCGGGGAGCTGTTTTTT